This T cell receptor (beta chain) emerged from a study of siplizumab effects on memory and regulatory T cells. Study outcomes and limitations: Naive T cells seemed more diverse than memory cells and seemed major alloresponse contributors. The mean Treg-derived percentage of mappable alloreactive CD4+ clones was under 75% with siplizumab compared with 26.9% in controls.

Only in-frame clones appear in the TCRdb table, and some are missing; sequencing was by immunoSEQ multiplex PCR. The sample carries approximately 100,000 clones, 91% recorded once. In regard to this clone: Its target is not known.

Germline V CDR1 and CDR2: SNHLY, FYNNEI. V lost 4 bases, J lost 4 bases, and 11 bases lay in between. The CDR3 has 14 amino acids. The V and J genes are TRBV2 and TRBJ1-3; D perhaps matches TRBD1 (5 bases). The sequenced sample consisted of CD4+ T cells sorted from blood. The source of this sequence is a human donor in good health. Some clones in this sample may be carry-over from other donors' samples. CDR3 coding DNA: TGTGCCAGCAGTGCAGGGTTACGAGGAAACACCATATATTTT. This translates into CASSAGLRGNTIYF.